This TCR beta chain was identified in a study of T cell repertoires in cytomegalovirus infection. Study information: Recently identified HLA-C-restricted CMV epitopes and well-studied HLA-B-restricted CMV epitopes were used by the study. Indications of both CMV infection and matching HLA type were provided by public TCR beta signatures.

Germline V CDR1 and CDR2: SGHTA, FQGTGA. V was cut by 5 bases and J by 5 bases, with 24 bases left in between. CDR3 length equals 17 residues. Worth noting for this clonotype: Its antigen is not known.

TCRdb used MiXCR to reprocess the reads, holding one entry per CDR3 protein. The repertoire includes roughly 200,000 distinct CDR3 sequences, about 38% of them detected once, and around 60% sits in the top ten. General study results and limits: Dominating the ex vivo response were TCR beta clonotypes that were CMV-specific and HLA-C-restricted. Cumulated frequencies of public TCR beta families served to identify carriers of CMV plus the relevant HLA.

The rearrangement uses TRBV7-3 and TRBJ2-5, with D perhaps matching TRBD2 (6 bases). The sample consisted of CD8+ T cells from cultured PBMCs, taken from culture after CMV antigen stimulation. The TCR comes from a human donor in good health (CMV status not recorded). Some clones in this sample may be carry-over from other donors' samples. The CDR3 protein is CASSPKRETAAGETQYF. As DNA, the CDR3 is TGTGCCAGCAGCCCAAAACGGGAGACAGCCGCGGGGGAGACCCAGTACTTC.